The T cell receptor beta chain described here comes from a study of Ad26.COV2.S vaccination and SARS-CoV-2 variants. Study-wide background: As a participant in COV1001, the donor was in the Ad26.COV2.S trial arm. The vaccine Ad26.COV2.S was put into the muscle once, or twice with 56 days between. The study, taken as a whole, reports: Possible underestimation of total T cell responses by the TCR breadth and depth analyses was noted.

About this clone itself: Its antigen is still unknown.

Treatment of the sample: some 20 received Ad26.COV2.S at low or high dose, single or two shots; 5 received placebo; per-sample allocation not given. Repertoires come from day 63 after the first vaccine or placebo injection. This person who donated was an adult of 18-55 years in Boston. Generated by immunoSEQ multiplex PCR, the TCRdb table keeps only in-frame clones and is missing some. This table has 200,000 to 300,000 clones, roughly 89% appearing once. The CDR3 loop spans 17 amino acids. From germline, CDR1 is LGHNA and CDR2 YSLEER. The V and J ends lost 4 bases and 3 bases, in that order; junction bases with no gene match: 10.

The sequence derives from a person aged 18 to 59 who received the Ad26.COV2.S COVID-19 vaccine or a placebo. V is TRBV4-3 and J is TRBJ2-2; 8 bases align to TRBD2. Sequencing was performed on peripheral blood, taken in a trial of Ad26.COV2.S vaccine versus placebo. CDR3 in amino acids: CASSPRGIAGYTGELFF. DNA of the CDR3: TGCGCCAGCAGCCCTAGGGGAATAGCGGGATACACCGGGGAGCTGTTTTTT.